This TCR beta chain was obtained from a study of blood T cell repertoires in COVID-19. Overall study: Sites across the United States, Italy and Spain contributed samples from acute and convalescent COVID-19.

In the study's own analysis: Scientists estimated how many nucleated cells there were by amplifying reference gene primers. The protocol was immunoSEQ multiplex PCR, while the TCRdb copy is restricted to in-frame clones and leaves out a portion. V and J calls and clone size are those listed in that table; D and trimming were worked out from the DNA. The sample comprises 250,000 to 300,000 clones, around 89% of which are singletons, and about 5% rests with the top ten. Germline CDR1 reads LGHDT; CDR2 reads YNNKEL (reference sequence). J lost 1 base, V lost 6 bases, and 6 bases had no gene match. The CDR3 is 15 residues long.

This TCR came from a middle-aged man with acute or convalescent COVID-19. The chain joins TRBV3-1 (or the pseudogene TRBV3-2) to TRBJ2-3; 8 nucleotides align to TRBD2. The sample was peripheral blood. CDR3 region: CASSRGGAGTDTQYF. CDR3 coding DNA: TGTGCCAGCAGTCGGGGGGGGGCCGGCACAGATACGCAGTATTTT.